The entry below describes one TCR beta chain. There are a few counts of this clonotype. Its specific antigen is unknown. No quality values exist for individual bases; no much larger clone is one base distant. The germline V gene supplies CDR1 MDHEN and CDR2 SYDVKM. From its cysteine to its phenylalanine, the CDR3 spans 14 amino acids. The entry retains the CDR3 DNA only, 42 bases that are in frame from base 1. V is clipped by 4 bases and J by 0 bases, and the sequence between their germline boundaries is 9 bases long. The data are from a study of T cell repertoires in breast cancer (dated by TCRdb to 2016 to 2017). About the study as a whole: Tumors, lymph nodes and peripheral blood lymphocytes from breast cancer patients were profiled in the study, along with peripheral blood from healthy control donors. Tumor-free lymph nodes were processed without enzymatic digestion, and Ficoll was used to separate blood samples. The majority of the 20 or so patient tumors analyzed for shared TCRs were ER+/PR+. The study reasoned that TCRs shared between breast cancer patients would target shared antigens, given breast cancer's low mutational burden and rare common mutations. The controls were nine healthy donors whose age range was similar to that of the patients. After being minced and digested with Liberase and DNase, tumors and tumor-involved lymph nodes were passed through 70-um and 40-um filters. On average, sequencing produced about 500,000 sequences per sample and about 9.3 reads per input cell. Study-wide findings and limitations: Because transcript abundance and primer differences skewed clone recovery, emulsion RT-PCR was regarded as qualitative rather than quantitative. TRBV7 predominance was observed among shared TCRs, which possibly reflected tumor recognition or mispriming bias from eight TRBV7 primers. Compared with tumor-free nodes, tumor-involved sentinel lymph nodes shared about fourfold more TCRs with matched tumor repertoires (around 8% versus 2.1%). Discarding singleton TCRs and sampling only part of each tumor may have missed genuine antitumor clones. Around 20 TCR pairs were shared across seven or more patient tumors and were rarely found in control blood, which suggests possible tumor specificity. Shared TCRs were encoded by various nucleotide sequences, which suggests selection and expansion based on antigen.

The study used an expanded emulsion RT-PCR method with primers for all TCR V genes to analyze paired alpha-beta TCRs of CD8+ T cells. Before emulsion RT-PCR, CD8+ T cells were isolated with a CD8 positive selection kit and incubated overnight in 10 IU/mL IL-2. Receptor amplification or capture employed emulsion pairing. Unpaired genes were suppressed by a second nested PCR with blocking oligos, after which a third nested PCR added Illumina adaptors and barcodes. Each master mix for emulsion RT-PCR held roughly 5,000-260,000 T cells along with C-region, Stepout and V-region primers. The emulsions were generated using the Micellula Emulsion and Purification Kit, and the RT-PCR was run with Qiagen OneStep RT-PCR reagents. Pooled libraries were sequenced with paired-end 2 x 250 reads on an Illumina MiSeq. From the authors' description of their analysis: In Galaxy, read pairs were joined and then clipped at the engineered overlap into separate alpha and beta files, and any unclipped reads were discarded. To assign alpha-beta pairs, the researchers used CompleteTCR, a MiTCR-based pipeline that relies on an R script to link chains sharing read cluster identifiers. TCR sequences that were observed only once, about 1-3.1% of the total, were removed as potential sequencing errors. Through fastp at Q25 and MiXCR, TCRdb rebuilt clones from the public reads, retaining in-frame beta chains. Identical CDR3 proteins give one entry, which carries the most common genes and DNA. The V and J calls follow TCRdb's processing rather than the paper's. This sample is represented by about 40,000 distinct CDR3 sequences; about 50% of them were singletons. The ten largest account for less than 80% of the sample.

This clonotype was obtained from a pool of human donors with breast cancer or a healthy control (not recorded which). The chain is made from TRBV28 and TRBJ1-2; the D gene is not confidently resolved. Sequenced material: CD8+ T cells. The CDR3 is CASSWQESNYGYTF. In nucleotides, the sequence is TGTGCCAGCAGTTGGCAGGAATCTAACTATGGCTACACCTTC.